This TCR beta chain derives from a study of blood T cell repertoires in COVID-19. Study summary: COVID-19 samples from acute and convalescent phases originated in the United States, Italy and Spain. T cells, B-cell-depleted T cells, or PBMCs provided the cDNA or gDNA that served as material.

As processed by the authors: Reference gene primer amplification yielded estimated nucleated cell counts. Using immunoSEQ multiplex PCR, the repertoire was profiled, and TCRdb retains in-frame clones only, with some absent. The DNA was the basis for D and trimming; V, J and clone size are from that table. The sample includes around 100,000 clones, roughly 88% seen only once; the top ten take approximately 10%. CDR1 is MDHEN, CDR2 SYDVKM, per germline. There are 13 residues in the CDR3. This clone was recorded once. The junction and the germline gene differ at one end; a read error may be behind it. The chain uses TRBV28 and TRBJ1-2; D might be TRBD1 (5 bases). The source material was peripheral blood. The TCR sequence derives from an elderly man with acute or convalescent COVID-19. The CDR3 DNA reads TGTGCCAGCAGTTTAGGGGCTAAATATGGCTACACCTTC. Its protein is CASSLGAKYGYTF.